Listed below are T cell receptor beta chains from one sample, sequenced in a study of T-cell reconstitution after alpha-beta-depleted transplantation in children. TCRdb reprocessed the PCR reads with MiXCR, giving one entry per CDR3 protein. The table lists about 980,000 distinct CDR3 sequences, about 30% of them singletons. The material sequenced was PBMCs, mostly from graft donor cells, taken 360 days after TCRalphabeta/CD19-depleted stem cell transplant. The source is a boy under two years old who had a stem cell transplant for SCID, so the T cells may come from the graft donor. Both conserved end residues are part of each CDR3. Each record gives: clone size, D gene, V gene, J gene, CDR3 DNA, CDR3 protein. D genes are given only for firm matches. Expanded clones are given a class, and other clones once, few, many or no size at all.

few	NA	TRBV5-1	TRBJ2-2	TGTGCCAGCAGCTTAGTTGTGCCGAACACCGGGGAGCTGTTTTTT	CASSLVVPNTGELFF
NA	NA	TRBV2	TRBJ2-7	TGTGCCAGCAGTCGCGACTTCGGTCCAAACTACGAGCAGTACTTC	CASSRDFGPNYEQYF
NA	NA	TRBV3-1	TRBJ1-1	TGTGCCAGCAGCCAAGGGCGAGTTTCCACTGAAGCTTTCTTT	CASSQGRVSTEAFF
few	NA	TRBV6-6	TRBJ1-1	TGTGCCAGCAGCCACGCCCCGGGTGAAGCTTTCTTT	CASSHAPGEAFF
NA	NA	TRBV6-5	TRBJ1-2	TGTGCCAGCAGTAACGGGAACTATGGCTACACCTTC	CASSNGNYGYTF
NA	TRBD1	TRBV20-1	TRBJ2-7	TGCAGTGCTAGAGTGGCAGGGGGCATCTCGGGCTCCTACGAGCAGTACTTC	CSARVAGGISGSYEQYF
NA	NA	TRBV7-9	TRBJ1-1	TGTGCCAGCAGCTTAGGGCGGGGCGAAGGCACTGAAGCTTTCTTT	CASSLGRGEGTEAFF
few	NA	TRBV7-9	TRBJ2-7	TGTGCCAGCAGCTTACCTGGGCCTCCTAGCGAGCAGTACTTC	CASSLPGPPSEQYF
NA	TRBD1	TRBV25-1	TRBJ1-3	TGTGCCAGCCGATCAGGACAGGGGAACACCATATATTTT	CASRSGQGNTIYF
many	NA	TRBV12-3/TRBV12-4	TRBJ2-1	TGTGCCAGCAGTCGTTCCGGGACTTATTACAATGAGCAGTTCTTC	CASSRSGTYYNEQFF
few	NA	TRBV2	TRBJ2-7	TGTGCCAGCAGTGAAGCGCGGGGACTCCGGGGGCAGTACTTC	CASSEARGLRGQYF
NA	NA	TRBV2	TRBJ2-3	TGTGCCAGCAGTGACACCGGACGTGGGGCAGATACGCAGTATTTT	CASSDTGRGADTQYF
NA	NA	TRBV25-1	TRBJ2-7	TGTGCCAGCAGTGAATTGGGGGCGGTGGGAATGGACGAGCAGTACTTC	CASSELGAVGMDEQYF
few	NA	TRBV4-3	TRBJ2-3	TGCGCCAGCAGCTCCCTGGGGGGCGCGAGCACAGATACGCAGTATTTT	CASSSLGGASTDTQYF
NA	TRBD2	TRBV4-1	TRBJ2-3	TGCGCCAGCAGCCCTAGCGGGTTTCCTAGCACAGATACGCAGTATTTT	CASSPSGFPSTDTQYF
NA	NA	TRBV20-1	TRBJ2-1	TGCAGTGCTAGAAACAGTTATCAATCCGAAGAGAGCTCCTACAATGAGCAGTTCTTC	CSARNSYQSEESSYNEQFF
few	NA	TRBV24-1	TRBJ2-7	TGTGCCACCAGTGAAGGGGGCGGGGACGAGCAGTACTTC	CATSEGGGDEQYF
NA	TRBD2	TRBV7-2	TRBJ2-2	TGTGCCAGCATAGGCCGGGGGGGCTCCGGGGAGCTGTTTTTT	CASIGRGGSGELFF
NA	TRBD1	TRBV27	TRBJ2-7	TGTGCCAGCAGTTTTGCCAGGGGGCTGAGGGAGCAGTACTTC	CASSFARGLREQYF
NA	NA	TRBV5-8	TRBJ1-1	TGTGCCAGCAGCACCTCTTGGACGGGCAACACTGAAGCTTTCTTT	CASSTSWTGNTEAFF
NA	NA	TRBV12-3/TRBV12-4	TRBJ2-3	TGTGCCAGCAGTTTGGGCCCCCTTGGCACAGATACGCAGTATTTT	CASSLGPLGTDTQYF
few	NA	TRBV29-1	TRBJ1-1	TGCAGCGTTCAGGGATTAGGCACTGAAGCTTTCTTT	CSVQGLGTEAFF
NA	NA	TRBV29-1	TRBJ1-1	TGCAGCGTCCGAGGGGGGATTATCACTGAAGCTTTCTTT	CSVRGGIITEAFF
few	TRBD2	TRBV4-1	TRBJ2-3	TGCGCCAGCAGCCAAGAATCGATAGTTAGCGGGCTATCAGATACGCAGTATTTT	CASSQESIVSGLSDTQYF
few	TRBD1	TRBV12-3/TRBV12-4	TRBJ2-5	TGTGCCAGCAGCCACAGGGGTAGAGGAGAGACCCAGTACTTC	CASSHRGRGETQYF
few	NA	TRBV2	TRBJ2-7	TGTGCCAGCAGTGTCTCCAGCTCCTACGAGCAGTACTTC	CASSVSSSYEQYF
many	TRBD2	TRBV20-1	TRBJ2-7	TGCAGTGCTAGTCCCGACATAGGCCCTACTAGCGGGGGGGCCGAGCAGTACTTC	CSASPDIGPTSGGAEQYF
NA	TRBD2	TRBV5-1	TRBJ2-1	TGCGCCAGCAGCAGTAGCGGGGGGGCCTATCTCTACAATGAGCAGTTCTTC	CASSSSGGAYLYNEQFF
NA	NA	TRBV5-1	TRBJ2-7	TGCGCCAGCAGCTTGGGGAGGCAGGGGCCGGGGGAGCAGTACTTC	CASSLGRQGPGEQYF
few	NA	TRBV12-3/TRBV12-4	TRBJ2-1	TGTGCCAGCAGTTCAACTAGCGAGCAGTTCTTC	CASSSTSEQFF
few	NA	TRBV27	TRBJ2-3	TGTGCCAGCAGTCCCTATATTCCCCTAGCGTCCACAGATACGCAGTATTTT	CASSPYIPLASTDTQYF
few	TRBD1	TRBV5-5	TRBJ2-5	TGTGCCAGCAGCCCACGACAGGGGGGAGGAGAGACCCAGTACTTC	CASSPRQGGGETQYF
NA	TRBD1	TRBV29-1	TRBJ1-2	TGCAGCGGGACCGACAGGGTGGACTATGGCTACACCTTC	CSGTDRVDYGYTF
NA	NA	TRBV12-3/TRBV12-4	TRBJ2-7	TGTGCCAGCAGCCCGTACCCTCCACCCTACGAGCAGTACTTC	CASSPYPPPYEQYF
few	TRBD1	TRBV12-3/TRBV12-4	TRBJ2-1	TGTGCCAGCAGTGCCGACAGGGTCAATGAGCAGTTCTTC	CASSADRVNEQFF
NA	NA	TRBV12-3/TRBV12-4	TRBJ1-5	TGTGCCAGCAGTTTGAACAGAATTATGAATCAGCCCCAGCATTTT	CASSLNRIMNQPQHF
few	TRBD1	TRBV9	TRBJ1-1	TGTGCCAGCAGCCCGACAGGGAGGGCCTCCACTGAAGCTTTCTTT	CASSPTGRASTEAFF
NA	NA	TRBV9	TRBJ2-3	TGTGCCAGCAGCGTAGGGGGGATCGGAGGGGACGGTGGCACAGATACGCAGTATTTT	CASSVGGIGGDGGTDTQYF
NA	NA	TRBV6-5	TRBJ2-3	TGTGCCAGCAGTTACCGACCGCCGAGCACAGATACGCAGTATTTT	CASSYRPPSTDTQYF
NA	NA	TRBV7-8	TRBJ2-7	TGTGCCAGCAGCCGACAGTCCTACCACCTTTACGAGCAGTACTTC	CASSRQSYHLYEQYF
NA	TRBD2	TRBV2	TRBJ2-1	TGTGCCAGCAGTAGGACTAGCGGGGCCCCGGGGAATGAGCAGTTCTTC	CASSRTSGAPGNEQFF
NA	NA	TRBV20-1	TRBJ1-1	TGCAGTGCTAGAGATTGGGGGGCGAACACTGAAGCTTTCTTT	CSARDWGANTEAFF
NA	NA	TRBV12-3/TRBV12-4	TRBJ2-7	TGTGCCAGCAGCCTGATTACCTACGAGCAGTACTTC	CASSLITYEQYF
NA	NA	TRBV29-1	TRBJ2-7	TGCAGCGCCGGGGGACAGTCCTACGAGCAGTACTTC	CSAGGQSYEQYF
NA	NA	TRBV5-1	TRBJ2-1	TGCGCCAGCAGCTCCTTTTCAGGCCCGAGCTCCTACAATGAGCAGTTCTTC	CASSSFSGPSSYNEQFF
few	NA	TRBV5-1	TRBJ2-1	TGCGCCAGCAGCTTGGAACAGGGATTATACAATGAGCAGTTCTTC	CASSLEQGLYNEQFF
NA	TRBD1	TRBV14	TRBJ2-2	TGTGCCAGCAGGGGGACAGGGACCAACACCGGGGAGCTGTTTTTT	CASRGTGTNTGELFF
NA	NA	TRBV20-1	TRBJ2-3	TGCAGTGCCCTCGGGGTCCGGAACACAGATACGCAGTATTTT	CSALGVRNTDTQYF
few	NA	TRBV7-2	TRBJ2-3	TGTGCCAGCAGCTTTCTGGGCCCAGATACGCAGTATTTT	CASSFLGPDTQYF
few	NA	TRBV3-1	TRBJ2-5	TGTGCCAGCAGCCTCAATTTGCGGAAGACCCAGTACTTC	CASSLNLRKTQYF
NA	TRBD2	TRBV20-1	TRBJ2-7	TGCAGTGCTACGTTCGGGGGGGGCAAACCATACGAGCAGTACTTC	CSATFGGGKPYEQYF
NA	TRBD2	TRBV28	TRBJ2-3	TGTGCCAGCCGCCGGTGGGGGACTAGCGTCACAGATACGCAGTATTTT	CASRRWGTSVTDTQYF
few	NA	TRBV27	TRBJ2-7	TGTGCCAGCAGTTTATCGATCGTATTCTACGAGCAGTACTTC	CASSLSIVFYEQYF
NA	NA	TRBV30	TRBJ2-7	TGTGCCTGGAGTGGCTGGGGGGGGCAAGACGAGCAGTACTTC	CAWSGWGGQDEQYF
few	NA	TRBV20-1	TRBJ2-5	TGCAGTGCTAGCCCATGGAGAAGGACCTGGGAGACCCAGTACTTC	CSASPWRRTWETQYF
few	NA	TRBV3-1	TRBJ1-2	TGTGCCAGCAGCCAACAGAAGGGCGGAATCTATGGCTACACCTTC	CASSQQKGGIYGYTF
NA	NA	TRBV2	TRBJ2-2	TGTGCCAGCAGGCCACCATGGGGCACCGGGGAGCTGTTTTTT	CASRPPWGTGELFF
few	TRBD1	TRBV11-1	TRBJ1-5	TGTGCCAGCAGCCGGAACGGGACAGGGGCATATCAGCCCCAGCATTTT	CASSRNGTGAYQPQHF
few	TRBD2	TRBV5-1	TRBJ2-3	TGCGCCAGCAGCGGTAGCGGGGCCACCACAGATACGCAGTATTTT	CASSGSGATTDTQYF